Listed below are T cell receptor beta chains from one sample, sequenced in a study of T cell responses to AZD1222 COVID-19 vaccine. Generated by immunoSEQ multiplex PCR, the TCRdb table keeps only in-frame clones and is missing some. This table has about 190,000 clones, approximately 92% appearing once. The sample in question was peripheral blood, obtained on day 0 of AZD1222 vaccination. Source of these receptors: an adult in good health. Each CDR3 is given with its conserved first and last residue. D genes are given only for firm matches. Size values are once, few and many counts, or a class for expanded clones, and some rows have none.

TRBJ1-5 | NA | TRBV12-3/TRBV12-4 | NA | CASSFSSPKPQHF | TGTGCCAGCAGTTTTAGCTCCCCGAAGCCCCAGCATTTT
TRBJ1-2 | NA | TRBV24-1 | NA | CATSDGGQLNGYTF | TGTGCCACCAGTGATGGGGGACAACTCAATGGCTACACCTTC
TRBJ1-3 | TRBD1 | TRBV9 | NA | CASSPSGGAGNTIYF | TGTGCCAGCAGCCCCTCAGGGGGCGCAGGAAACACCATATATTTT
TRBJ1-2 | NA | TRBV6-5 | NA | CASTQPGYGYTF | TGTGCCAGCACCCAACCGGGGTATGGCTACACCTTC
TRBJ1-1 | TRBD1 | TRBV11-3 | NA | CASSAPGGTEAFF | TGTGCCAGCAGCGCCCCAGGGGGCACTGAAGCTTTCTTT
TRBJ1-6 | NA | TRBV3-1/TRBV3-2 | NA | CASSQDLEAPLHF | TGTGCCAGCAGCCAAGATCTGGAGGCACCCCTCCACTTT
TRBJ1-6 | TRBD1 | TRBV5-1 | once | CASTLGQGNNSPLHF | TGCGCCAGCACCCTAGGACAGGGGAATAATTCACCCCTCCACTTT
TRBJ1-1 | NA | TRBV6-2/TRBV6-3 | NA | CASSFGSNTEAFF | TGTGCCAGCAGTTTTGGATCGAACACTGAAGCTTTCTTT
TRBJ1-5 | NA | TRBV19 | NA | CASSIATGRSNQPQHF | TGTGCCAGTAGTATAGCCACAGGGCGTAGCAATCAGCCCCAGCATTTT
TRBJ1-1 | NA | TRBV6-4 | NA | CASSASSGGRAFF | TGTGCCAGCAGTGCATCATCGGGGGGCCGAGCTTTCTTT
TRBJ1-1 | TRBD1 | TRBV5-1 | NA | CASSLMTGLGDPHTEAFF | TGCGCCAGCAGCTTAATGACAGGGCTAGGCGATCCTCACACTGAAGCTTTCTTT
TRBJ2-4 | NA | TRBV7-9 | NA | CASSSSLGIRVENIQYF | TGTGCCAGCAGCTCTTCGTTGGGGATAAGAGTAGAAAACATTCAGTACTTC
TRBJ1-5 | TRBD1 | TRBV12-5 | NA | CASGPGQGGNQPQHF | TGTGCTAGTGGTCCGGGACAGGGTGGCAATCAGCCCCAGCATTTT
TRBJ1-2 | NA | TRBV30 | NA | CAWSQQGGGYTF | TGTGCCTGGAGCCAACAGGGAGGCGGCTACACCTTC
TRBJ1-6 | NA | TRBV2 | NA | CASVLDSGNSPLHF | TGTGCCAGCGTTCTAGACAGCGGTAATTCACCCCTCCACTTT
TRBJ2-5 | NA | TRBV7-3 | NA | CASSRKGGETQYF | TGTGCCAGCAGCCGTAAGGGGGGAGAGACCCAGTACTTC
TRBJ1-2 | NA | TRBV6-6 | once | CASKSGPIYGYTF | TGTGCCAGCAAGTCAGGGCCTATCTATGGCTACACCTTC
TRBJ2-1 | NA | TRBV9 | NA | CASSVGGGNEQFF | TGTGCCAGCAGCGTAGGAGGGGGCAATGAGCAGTTCTTC
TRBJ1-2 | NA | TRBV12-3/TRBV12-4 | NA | CASRSPTGYGYTF | TGTGCCAGCAGATCCCCGACGGGATATGGCTACACCTTC
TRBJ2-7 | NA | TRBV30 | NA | CAWSAIRGVHEQYF | TGTGCCTGGAGTGCGATAAGGGGCGTACACGAGCAGTACTTC
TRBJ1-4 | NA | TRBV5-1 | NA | CASSLRGTETNEKLFF | TGCGCCAGCAGCTTAAGAGGGACGGAGACAAATGAAAAACTGTTTTTT
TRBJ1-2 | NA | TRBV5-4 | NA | CASSFRIGDYGYTF | TGTGCCAGCAGCTTCCGCATAGGGGACTATGGCTACACCTTC
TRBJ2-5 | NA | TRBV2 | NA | CASSDGWGVAQETQYF | TGTGCCAGCAGTGATGGCTGGGGGGTGGCACAAGAGACCCAGTACTTC
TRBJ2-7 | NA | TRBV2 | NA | CASRVRTGTYEQYF | TGTGCCAGCAGGGTGCGAACAGGAACCTACGAGCAGTACTTC
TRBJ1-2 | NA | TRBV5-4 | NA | CASSLGGAANYGYTF | TGTGCCAGCAGCTTGGGTGGGGCAGCCAACTATGGCTACACCTTC
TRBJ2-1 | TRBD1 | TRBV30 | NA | CAWNRQGASTEQFF | TGTGCCTGGAACCGACAGGGGGCGAGTACTGAGCAGTTCTTC
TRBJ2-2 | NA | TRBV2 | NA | CASMEYTGELFF | TGTGCCAGCATGGAGTACACCGGGGAGCTGTTTTTT
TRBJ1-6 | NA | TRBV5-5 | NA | CASSLMSTNSPLHF | TGTGCCAGCAGCTTGATGTCCACCAATTCACCCCTCCACTTT
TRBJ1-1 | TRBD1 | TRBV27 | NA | CASRTIRDREIDTEAFF | TGTGCCAGCAGGACTATCCGGGACAGGGAGATTGACACTGAAGCTTTCTTT
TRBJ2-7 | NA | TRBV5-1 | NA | CASSLVAGSSYEQYF | TGCGCCAGCAGCTTGGTTGCGGGGTCTTCCTACGAGCAGTACTTC
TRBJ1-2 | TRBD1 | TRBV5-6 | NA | CASSPGTGGVGHGYTF | TGTGCCAGCAGCCCCGGGACAGGGGGGGTGGGGCATGGCTACACCTTC
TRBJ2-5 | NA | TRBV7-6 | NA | CASSLAGGVRETQYF | TGTGCCAGCAGCTTAGCTGGGGGCGTCAGGGAGACCCAGTACTTC
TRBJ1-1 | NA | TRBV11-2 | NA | CASSQGLNTEAFF | TGTGCCAGCAGTCAAGGGTTGAACACTGAAGCTTTCTTT
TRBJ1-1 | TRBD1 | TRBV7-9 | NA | CASSQTQGGTEAFF | TGTGCCAGCAGCCAAACTCAGGGGGGCACTGAAGCTTTCTTT
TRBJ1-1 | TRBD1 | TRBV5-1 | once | CASSRRQGVNTEAFF | TGCGCCAGCAGCAGGAGACAGGGGGTCAACACTGAAGCTTTCTTT
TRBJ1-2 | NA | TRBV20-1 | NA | CSARDQGSYTF | TGCAGTGCTAGAGATCAGGGCAGCTACACCTTC
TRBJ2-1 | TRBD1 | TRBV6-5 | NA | CASSRTGSYNEQFF | TGTGCCAGCAGCCGGACAGGGTCCTACAATGAGCAGTTCTTC
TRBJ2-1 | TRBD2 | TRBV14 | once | CASSLGLAGSDEQFF | TGTGCCAGCAGCTTGGGACTAGCGGGGAGTGATGAGCAGTTCTTC
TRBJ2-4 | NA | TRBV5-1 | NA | CASSLAVAKNIQYF | TGCGCCAGCAGCTTGGCAGTAGCCAAAAACATTCAGTACTTC
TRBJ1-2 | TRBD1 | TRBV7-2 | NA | CASSSGTDYGYTF | TGTGCCAGCAGCTCCGGGACAGACTATGGCTACACCTTC